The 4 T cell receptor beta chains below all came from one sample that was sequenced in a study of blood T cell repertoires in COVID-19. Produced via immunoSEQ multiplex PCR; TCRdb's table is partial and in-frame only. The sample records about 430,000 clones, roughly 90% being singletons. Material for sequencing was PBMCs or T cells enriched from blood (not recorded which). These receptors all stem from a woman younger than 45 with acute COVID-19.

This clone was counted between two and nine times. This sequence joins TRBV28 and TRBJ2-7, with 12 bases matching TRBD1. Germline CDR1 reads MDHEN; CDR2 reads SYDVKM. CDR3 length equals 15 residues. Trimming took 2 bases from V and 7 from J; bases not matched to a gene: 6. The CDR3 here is CASSLGTGGRREQYF. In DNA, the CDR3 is TGTGCCAGCAGTTTAGGGACAGGGGGCCGCAGGGAGCAGTACTTC.

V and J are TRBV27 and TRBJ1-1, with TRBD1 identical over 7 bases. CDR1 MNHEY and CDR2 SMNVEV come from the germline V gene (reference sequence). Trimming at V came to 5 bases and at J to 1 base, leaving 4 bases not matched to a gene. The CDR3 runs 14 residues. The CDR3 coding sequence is TGTGCCAGCAGTGCGACAGGGAAGAACACTGAAGCTTTCTTT. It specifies CASSATGKNTEAFF.

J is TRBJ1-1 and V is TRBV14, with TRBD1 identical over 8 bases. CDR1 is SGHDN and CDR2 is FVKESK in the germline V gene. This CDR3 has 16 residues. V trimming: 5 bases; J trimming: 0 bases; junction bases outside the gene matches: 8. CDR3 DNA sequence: TGTGCCAGCAGCAGCCAGGGACAGGTCATGAACACTGAAGCTTTCTTT. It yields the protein CASSSQGQVMNTEAFF.

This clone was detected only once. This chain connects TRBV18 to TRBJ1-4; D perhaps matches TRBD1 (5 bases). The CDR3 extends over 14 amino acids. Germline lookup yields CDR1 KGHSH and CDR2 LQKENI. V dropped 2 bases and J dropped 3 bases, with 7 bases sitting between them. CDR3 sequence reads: CASSPAGPNEKLFF. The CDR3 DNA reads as TGTGCCAGCTCACCAGCGGGGCCTAATGAAAAACTGTTTTTT.